This T cell receptor beta chain was identified in a study of patients and donors after allogeneic stem cell transplantation. From germline, CDR1 is DFQATT and CDR2 SNEGSKA (reference sequence). The CDR3 contains 15 residues. Trimming pared 0 bases from V and 0 bases from J, leaving 9 bases between. TCRdb re-called the RT-PCR reads through MiXCR, storing one row per CDR3 protein. Among about 110,000 distinct CDR3 sequences, around 35% were seen once, and the ten largest hold roughly 27%. The TCR originated in a human donor who was either an allogeneic HSCT recipient or a stem cell or donor lymphocyte infusion donor (not recorded which). It is not recorded whose cells these are; they may come from a transplant donor. The chain is built from TRBV20-1 and TRBJ1-5; unclear D gene. Sequenced sample: blood, either unsorted or a sorted T cell fraction (not recorded which). CDR3 sequence (DNA): TGCAGTGCTAGAGATGGTGTCGGTAGCAATCAGCCCCAGCATTTT. Encoded protein: CSARDGVGSNQPQHF.